The 5 T cell receptor beta chains in this list originate from one sample, sequenced in a study of STAT3 mutations in large granular lymphocyte leukemia. Study results and limitations: Every T-LGLL patient had at least one immunodominant TCRbeta clonotype.

Their antigens are not known. Assay: immunoSEQ multiplex PCR; the TCRdb copy retains only in-frame clones and omits some. The sample has about 20,000 clones; 92% are singletons. Sequencing was carried out using peripheral blood mononuclear cells. The receptor source for this set is a man aged 60-69 years with T-cell large granular lymphocyte leukemia. Some clones in this sample may be carry-over from other donors' samples.

This chain connects TRBV6-5 to TRBJ2-3, with D possibly being TRBD2 (6 bases). The CDR3 covers 13 residues. Per the germline V gene, CDR1 is MNHEY and CDR2 is SVGAGI. Trimming stripped 9 bases from V and 4 bases from J, with 14 bases between. CDR3 sequence: CARRFERADTQYF. The CDR3 coding sequence is TGTGCCAGGAGGTTTGAGCGGGCAGATACGCAGTATTTT.

This clone was found a few times. The rearrangement links TRBV11-2 to TRBJ1-6; D not certain. Germline V gene sequence: CDR1 SGHAT, CDR2 FQNNGV. Trimming took off 0 bases at V and 7 bases at J, with 4 bases between the two ends. CDR3 length: 13 amino acids. The CDR3, as DNA: TGTGCCAGCAGCTTAGATGTGAATTCACCCCTCCACTTT. Translating gives CASSLDVNSPLHF.

V is TRBV5-1 and J is TRBJ2-7, with 8 bases fitting TRBD1. The CDR3 extends over 14 amino acids. V was pared by 1 base and J by 5 bases, with 5 bases of the junction left unmatched. Germline V CDR1 and CDR2: SGHRS, YFSETQ. In DNA, the CDR3 is TGCGCCAGCAGCTTGAGACAGGGGAAGAACGAGCAGTACTTC. Amino acids: CASSLRQGKNEQYF.

V usage is TRBV28 and J usage is TRBJ1-2; the D is unclear. With 4 bases removed from V and 8 bases from J, the gap between germline ends came to 20 bases. Germline assignment: CDR1 MDHEN and CDR2 SYDVKM. This CDR3 comprises 15 residues. In nucleotides, the CDR3 is TGTGCCAGCAGTTCCCAGCGGGGTGTGGGTTGGGGCTACACCTTC. Residues: CASSSQRGVGWGYTF.

This clone came up once. This chain links TRBV7-9 with TRBJ2-3; no clear D. Germline lookup yields CDR1 SEHNR and CDR2 FQNEAQ (reference sequence). There are 11 residues in the CDR3. Trimming took off 9 bases at V and 2 bases at J, with 6 bases between the two ends. CDR3 loop: CASGFTDTQYF. The DNA for the CDR3 is TGTGCCAGTGGGTTCACAGATACGCAGTATTTT.